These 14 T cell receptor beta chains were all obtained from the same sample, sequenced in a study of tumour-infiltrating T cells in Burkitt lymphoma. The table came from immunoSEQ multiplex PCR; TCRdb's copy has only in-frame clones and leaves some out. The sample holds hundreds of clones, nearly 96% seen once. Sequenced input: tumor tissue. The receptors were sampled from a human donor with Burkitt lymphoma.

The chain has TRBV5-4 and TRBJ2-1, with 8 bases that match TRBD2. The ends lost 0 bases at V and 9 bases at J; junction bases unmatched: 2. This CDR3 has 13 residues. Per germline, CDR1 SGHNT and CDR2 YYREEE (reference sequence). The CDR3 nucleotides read TGTGCCAGCAGCTTGGCGGGGGGGCGTGAGCAGTTCTTC. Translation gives CASSLAGGREQFF.

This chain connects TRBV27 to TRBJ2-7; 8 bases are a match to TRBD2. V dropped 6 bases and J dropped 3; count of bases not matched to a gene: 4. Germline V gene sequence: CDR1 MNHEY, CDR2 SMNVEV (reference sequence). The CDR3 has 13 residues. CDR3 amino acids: CASRTSAYYEQYF. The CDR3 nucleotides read TGTGCCAGCAGGACTAGCGCCTACTACGAGCAGTACTTC.

The CDR3 is CASSLDHRTDTQYF. The CDR3 DNA follows: TGCGCCAGCAGCTTGGACCACCGCACAGATACGCAGTATTTT. The rearrangement links TRBV5-1 to TRBJ2-3; D unclear. CDR1 SGHRS and CDR2 YFSETQ come from the germline V gene. CDR3 size: 14 residues. Trimming cost V 0 bases and J 1 base, with 6 bases left between them.

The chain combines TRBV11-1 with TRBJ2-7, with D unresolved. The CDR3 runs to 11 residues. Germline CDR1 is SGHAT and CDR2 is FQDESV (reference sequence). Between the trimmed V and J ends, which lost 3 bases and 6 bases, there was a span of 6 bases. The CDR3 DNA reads TGTGCCAGCAGCTTCTGGACCGAGCAGTACTTC. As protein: CASSFWTEQYF.

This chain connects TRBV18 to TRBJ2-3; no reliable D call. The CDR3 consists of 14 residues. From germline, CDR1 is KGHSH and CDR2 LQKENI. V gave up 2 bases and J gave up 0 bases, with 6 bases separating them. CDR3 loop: CASSPGGSTDTQYF. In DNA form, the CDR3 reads TGTGCCAGCTCACCAGGCGGTAGCACAGATACGCAGTATTTT.

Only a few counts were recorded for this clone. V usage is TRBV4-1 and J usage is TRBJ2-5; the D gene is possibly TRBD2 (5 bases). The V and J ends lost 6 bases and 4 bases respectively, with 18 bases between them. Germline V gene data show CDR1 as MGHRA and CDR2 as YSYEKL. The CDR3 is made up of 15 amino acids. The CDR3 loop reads CASSLQTGAGETQYF. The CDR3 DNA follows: TGCGCCAGCAGTCTTCAAACGGGTGCGGGAGAGACCCAGTACTTC.

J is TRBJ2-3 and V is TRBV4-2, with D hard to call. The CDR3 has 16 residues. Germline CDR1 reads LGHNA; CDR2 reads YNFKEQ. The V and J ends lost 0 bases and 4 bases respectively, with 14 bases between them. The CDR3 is CASSQDPTSGADTQYF. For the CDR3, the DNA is TGTGCCAGCAGCCAAGATCCGACCTCCGGCGCAGATACGCAGTATTTT.

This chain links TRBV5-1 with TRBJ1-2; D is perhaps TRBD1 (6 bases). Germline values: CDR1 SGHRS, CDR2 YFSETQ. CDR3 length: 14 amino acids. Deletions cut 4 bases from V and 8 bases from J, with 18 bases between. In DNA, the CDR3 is TGCGCCAGCAGCGACAACAGGGAAGGTGAAGGCTACACCTTC. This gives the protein CASSDNREGEGYTF.

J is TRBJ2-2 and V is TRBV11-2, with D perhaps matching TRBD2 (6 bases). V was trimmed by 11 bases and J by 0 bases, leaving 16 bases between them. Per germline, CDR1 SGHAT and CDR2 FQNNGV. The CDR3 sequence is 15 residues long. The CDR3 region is CAHLPGEANTGELFF. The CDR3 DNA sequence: TGTGCCCACCTTCCGGGGGAGGCGAACACCGGGGAGCTGTTTTTT.

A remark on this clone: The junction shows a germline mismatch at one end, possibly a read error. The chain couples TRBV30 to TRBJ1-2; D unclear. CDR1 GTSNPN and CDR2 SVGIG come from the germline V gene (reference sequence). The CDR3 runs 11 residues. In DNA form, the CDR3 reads TGTGCCTCCCCTCAGGTTTACGGCTACGCCTTC. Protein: CASPQVYGYAF.

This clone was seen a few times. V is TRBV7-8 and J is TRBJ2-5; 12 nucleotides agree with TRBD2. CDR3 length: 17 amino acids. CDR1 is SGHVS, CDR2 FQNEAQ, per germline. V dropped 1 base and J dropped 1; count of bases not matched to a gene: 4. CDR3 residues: CASSLDPSGGGQETQYF. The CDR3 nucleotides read TGTGCCAGCAGCTTAGACCCTAGCGGGGGGGGCCAAGAGACCCAGTACTTC.

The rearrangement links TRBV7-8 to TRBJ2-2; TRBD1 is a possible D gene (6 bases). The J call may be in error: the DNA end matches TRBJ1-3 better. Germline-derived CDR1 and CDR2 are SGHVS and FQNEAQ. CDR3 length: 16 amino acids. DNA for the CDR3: TGTGCCAGCAGCCTTCGGACAGCTAGCTCTGGAAACACCATATATTTT. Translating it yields CASSLRTASSGNTIYF.

The CDR3 reads CASSINTEAFF. DNA of the CDR3: TGTGCCAGCAGCATTAACACTGAAGCTTTCTTT. J is TRBJ1-1 and V is TRBV7-9, with D hard to call. Germline CDR1 SEHNR, CDR2 FQNEAQ (reference sequence). Trimming left V 5 bases short and J 2 bases short, with 3 bases between. The CDR3 is made up of 11 amino acids.

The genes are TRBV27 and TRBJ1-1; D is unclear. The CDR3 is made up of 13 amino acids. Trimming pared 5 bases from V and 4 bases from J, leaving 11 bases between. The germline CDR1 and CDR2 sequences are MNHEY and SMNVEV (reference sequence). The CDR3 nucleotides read TGTGCCAGCAGTCTCTCAGAGGGCACTGAAGCTTTCTTT. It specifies CASSLSEGTEAFF.